The 26 T cell receptor beta chains given below trace back to one sample, sequenced in a study of T-cell reconstitution after alpha-beta-depleted transplantation in children. TCRbeta library construction was performed incorporating unique molecular identifiers. From the PCR reads, TCRdb called clonotypes with MiXCR, one entry per CDR3 protein. The sample gives about 270,000 distinct CDR3 sequences, approximately 9.8% of which show up once; 10% is in the top ten. Sequencing used PBMCs from the stem cell graft donor, obtained from the stem cell graft. The receptor set was obtained from a human donor who donated a stem cell graft to a child with SCID.

This clonotype has a handful of counts. V usage is TRBV7-9 and J usage is TRBJ2-2, with D tentatively TRBD1 (5 bases). Germline CDR1 and CDR2: SEHNR and FQNEAQ (reference sequence). The V gene lost 5 bases and the J gene lost 0 bases, with 10 bases spanning the gap. The CDR3 extends over 15 amino acids. The CDR3 DNA follows: TGTGCCAGCAGCCCCGGACAATCGAACACCGGGGAGCTGTTTTTT. Encoded protein: CASSPGQSNTGELFF.

This clonotype has more than one count but fewer than ten. J is TRBJ1-1 and V is TRBV6-5, with D unclear. The CDR3 sequence is 16 residues long. CDR1 MNHEY and CDR2 SVGAGI come from the germline V gene. With 0 bases removed from V and 3 bases from J, the gap between germline ends came to 14 bases. The DNA for the CDR3 is TGTGCCAGCAGTTACTCCGAATCGGAACCGGACACTGAAGCTTTCTTT. It translates to CASSYSESEPDTEAFF.

This clonotype has just a few counts. V usage is TRBV12-5 and J usage is TRBJ2-3; 9 bases line up with TRBD2. Germline V CDR1 and CDR2: LGHNT, FRNRAP. CDR3 length: 15 residues. Trimming took 7 bases from V and 4 from J; bases not matched to a gene: 9. The CDR3 is CASDQFGTSPDTQYF. For the CDR3, the DNA is TGTGCTAGTGATCAATTTGGGACTAGCCCAGATACGCAGTATTTT.

The rearrangement uses TRBV6-1 and TRBJ2-3; possibly TRBD1 for D (6 bases). Per germline, CDR1 MNHNS and CDR2 SASEGT. The CDR3 spans 14 residues. With 5 bases removed from V and 2 bases from J, the gap between germline ends came to 11 bases. The CDR3 bases are TGTGCCAGCAGTCCCAGGGGTGCCACAGATACGCAGTATTTT. Translating gives CASSPRGATDTQYF.

This clonotype has a handful of counts. This rearrangement joins TRBV6-1 to TRBJ1-5; TRBD1 aligns across 10 bases. Trimming cost V 5 bases and J 6 bases; bases outside gene matches: 10. The length of the CDR3 is 16 residues. The germline V gene has CDR1 MNHNS and CDR2 SASEGT. The CDR3 loop reads CASSQGPRQGAQPQHF. CDR3 nucleotide sequence: TGTGCCAGCAGTCAGGGGCCACGACAGGGGGCTCAGCCCCAGCATTTT.

The V and J genes are TRBV6-5 and TRBJ2-2; possible D gene TRBD1, 6 bases. Trimming took 2 bases from V and 4 from J, leaving 14 bases between them. The CDR3 contains 16 residues. Germline V gene data show CDR1 as MNHEY and CDR2 as SVGAGI. The CDR3 sequence: CASSYDSGVVTGELFF. The CDR3 DNA is TGTGCCAGCAGTTACGATTCAGGGGTTGTCACCGGGGAGCTGTTTTTT.

This clonotype was recorded many times. The rearrangement joins TRBV5-1 to TRBJ2-3; D may be TRBD1 (5 bases). Looked up from germline, CDR1 is SGHRS and CDR2 is YFSETQ. V gave up 0 bases and J gave up 3 bases, with 11 bases separating them. The CDR3 runs 15 residues. The DNA of the CDR3 is TGCGCCAGCAGCTTGGGGCCTGGGGCAACAGATACGCAGTATTTT. This sequence encodes CASSLGPGATDTQYF.

This clonotype was seen more than once but under ten times. CDR3 amino acids: CASSPRVGVGQETQYF. In DNA form, the CDR3 reads TGTGCCAGCAGCCCTCGGGTGGGAGTCGGGCAAGAGACCCAGTACTTC. The J gene is TRBJ2-5, the V gene TRBV11-2; perhaps TRBD2 as D (5 bases). This CDR3 spans 16 amino acids. V was shortened by 5 bases and J by 2 bases, with 18 bases between the two germline ends. Germline V gene sequence: CDR1 SGHAT, CDR2 FQNNGV.

This clonotype appeared many times. The chain is built from TRBV5-4 and TRBJ1-5; TRBD1 is a possible D gene (5 bases). The CDR3 runs 18 residues. Germline-derived CDR1 and CDR2 are SGHNT and YYREEE (reference sequence). V was pared by 5 bases and J by 1 base, with 22 bases between. The CDR3 coding sequence is TGTGCCAGCAGATCCAACCTATCAGGGCCCGGCAGCAATCAGCCCCAGCATTTT. Translation: CASRSNLSGPGSNQPQHF.

This clonotype has a handful of counts. J is TRBJ1-1 and V is TRBV2; D call uncertain. This CDR3 region has 11 residues. Germline V gives CDR1 SNHLY, CDR2 FYNNEI. Trimming shortened V by 7 bases and J by 1 base, and 4 bases separated the two germline ends. Written as DNA, the CDR3 is TGTGCCAGCATGACGAACACTGAAGCTTTCTTT. This encodes CASMTNTEAFF.

V usage is TRBV6-6 and J usage is TRBJ1-3; no firm D call. V was shortened by 4 bases and J by 1 base, with 5 bases between the two germline ends. The CDR3 contains 13 residues. Germline V gene lookup returns CDR1 MNHNY and CDR2 SVGAGI (reference sequence). The CDR3 DNA reads TGTGCCAGCAGTTCTAGGTCTGGAAACACCATATATTTT. This gives the protein CASSSRSGNTIYF.

The V gene is TRBV10-3, the J gene TRBJ2-2, with TRBD2 matching 7 bases. The junction had 4 bases not matched to a gene; V was cut back by 9 bases and J by 0 bases. The germline V gene encodes CDR1 ENHRY and CDR2 SYGVKD. This CDR3 comprises 14 residues. The CDR3 DNA follows: TGTGCCATTCCAGCGGGGTCGAACACCGGGGAGCTGTTTTTT. Protein product: CAIPAGSNTGELFF.

This clonotype has only a few counts. The chain combines TRBV6-4 with TRBJ1-1; 9 bases match TRBD1. V lost 4 bases and J lost 4; bases outside the gene matches: 7. This CDR3 is 15 amino acids long. The germline V gene has CDR1 MRHNA and CDR2 SNTAGT. CDR3 loop: CASSAQGAESTEAFF. CDR3 DNA sequence: TGTGCCAGCAGTGCACAGGGGGCTGAAAGCACTGAAGCTTTCTTT.

At least ten counts were recorded for this clonotype. The CDR3 DNA is TGCGCCAGCAGCTTAGAACTTACCGCCTACGAGCAGTACTTC. It is translated as CASSLELTAYEQYF. J is TRBJ2-7 and V is TRBV4-1; D ambiguous. Looked up from germline, CDR1 is MGHRA and CDR2 is YSYEKL. CDR3 size: 14 residues. V was clipped by 5 bases and J by 2 bases, with 13 bases between them.

This clonotype was seen a few times. V is TRBV7-6 and J is TRBJ1-2, with a possible D match to TRBD1 (5 bases). The CDR3 is 14 residues long. Between the trimmed V and J ends, which lost 4 bases and 4 bases, there was a span of 13 bases. Germline V CDR1 and CDR2: SGHVS, FNYEAQ. This CDR3 reads CASSCRAQVYGYTF. CDR3 DNA: TGTGCCAGCAGCTGCAGGGCGCAGGTCTATGGCTACACCTTC.

The chain combines TRBV6-2 or TRBV6-3 with TRBJ2-1; D gene unclear. V gave up 4 bases and J gave up 6 bases, with 10 bases separating them. CDR3 length: 13 residues. Germline loops: CDR1 MNHEY, CDR2 SVGEGT. The DNA for the CDR3 is TGTGCCAGCAGTTTAGGTGTGGGCAATGAGCAGTTCTTC. Translated, it gives CASSLGVGNEQFF.

The chain links TRBV5-5 to TRBJ2-6; D remains ambiguous. Germline loops: CDR1 SGHKS, CDR2 YYEKEE (reference sequence). The CDR3 is made up of 16 amino acids. Between the trimmed V and J ends, which lost 0 bases and 0 bases, there was a span of 7 bases. The CDR3: CASSLVSLSGANVLTF. CDR3 nucleotide sequence: TGTGCCAGCAGCTTGGTGAGCCTCTCTGGGGCCAACGTCCTGACTTTC. The variable domain in full, with the rest retrieved from reference TRBV5-5 and TRBJ2-6, is DAGVTQSPTHLIKTRGQQVTLRCSPISGHKSVSWYQQVLGQGPQFIFQYYEKEERGRGNFPDRFSARQFPNYSSELNVNALLLGDSALYLCASSLVSLSGANVLTFGAGSRLTVL.

This clonotype was detected a few times. The chain joins TRBV27 to TRBJ1-5; D is ambiguous. This CDR3 spans 16 amino acids. With 0 bases removed from V and 0 bases from J, the gap between germline ends came to 9 bases. Germline CDR1 is MNHEY and CDR2 is SMNVEV (reference sequence). Written as DNA, the CDR3 is TGTGCCAGCAGTTTATCAAGGAGCCCTAGCAATCAGCCCCAGCATTTT. Residues: CASSLSRSPSNQPQHF.

Many counts were recorded for this clonotype. The chain joins TRBV27 to TRBJ2-2; D unresolved. Germline assignment: CDR1 MNHEY and CDR2 SMNVEV (reference sequence). This CDR3 spans 18 amino acids. V lost 0 bases and J 0 bases, leaving 14 bases between the germline ends. The CDR3 DNA follows: TGTGCCAGCAGTTTATCCCACACCTATTTCACGAACACCGGGGAGCTGTTTTTT. Protein product: CASSLSHTYFTNTGELFF.

This clonotype has only a few counts. This rearrangement joins TRBV20-1 to TRBJ2-2, with 8 bases aligning to TRBD1. The V and J ends lost 1 base and 4 bases, in that order; junction bases with no gene match: 8. In germline, CDR1 is DFQATT, CDR2 SNEGSKA (reference sequence). This CDR3 has 16 residues. For the CDR3, the DNA is TGCAGTGCTAGAGGCGACAGGGGCCTCTTCACCGGGGAGCTGTTTTTT. It encodes CSARGDRGLFTGELFF.

The V call is TRBV27, the J call TRBJ2-3; the match to TRBD2 covers 8 bases. The germline V gene has CDR1 MNHEY and CDR2 SMNVEV (reference sequence). The ends lost 4 bases at V and 4 bases at J; junction bases unmatched: 10. The CDR3 runs 16 residues. CDR3 bases: TGTGCCAGCAGTTGGCGGGGAGCGGGGGAGCCAGATACGCAGTATTTT. Translated: CASSWRGAGEPDTQYF.

This clonotype was detected only a few times. The V gene is TRBV6-2 or TRBV6-3, the J gene TRBJ2-5; a weak D match, TRBD2 (5 bases). The germline gives CDR1 MNHEY, CDR2 SVGEGT. The CDR3 length is 16 residues. V was shortened by 3 bases and J by 1 base, with 15 bases between the two germline ends. The DNA for the CDR3 is TGTGCCAGCAGTTATCGCGCGATAGCGTTCCAAGAGACCCAGTACTTC. It encodes CASSYRAIAFQETQYF.

This clonotype appeared a few times. The chain carries TRBV20-1 and TRBJ2-1; 7 nucleotides align to TRBD1. The germline gives CDR1 DFQATT, CDR2 SNEGSKA (reference sequence). The V and J ends lost 3 bases and 3 bases, in that order; junction bases with no gene match: 8. The CDR3 runs 15 residues. This CDR3 reads CSARYADRDYNEQFF. The CDR3 DNA sequence: TGCAGTGCTAGGTATGCCGACAGGGACTACAATGAGCAGTTCTTC.

This clonotype occurred many times. V gene TRBV28 combines with J gene TRBJ2-3; the D is unclear. V was cut by 5 bases and J by 7 bases, with 10 bases left in between. The germline V gene encodes CDR1 MDHEN and CDR2 SYDVKM. The CDR3 loop spans 12 amino acids. CDR3 sequence (DNA): TGTGCCAGCAGTCCCTTCATTAATACGCAGTATTTT. Its protein is CASSPFINTQYF.

This clonotype was observed at least ten times. V and J are TRBV21-1 and TRBJ1-2; TRBD1, the D gene given by the table, was not confirmed from the DNA. TRBV21-1 corresponds to a pseudogene. CDR3 length: 17 residues. CDR3 bases: TGTGCCAGCAGCAAAGGCGTCAGGGGCGAAGCTAACTATGGCTACACCTTC. Translated, it gives CASSKGVRGEANYGYTF.

This clonotype was seen many times. The chain carries TRBV12-3 or TRBV12-4 and TRBJ2-7; TRBD2 aligns across 12 bases. J lost 7 bases, V lost 4 bases, and 5 bases had no gene match. The CDR3 runs to 14 residues. The CDR3 loop is CASSSSGGAREQYF. The CDR3, as DNA: TGTGCCAGCAGTTCTAGCGGGGGGGCGAGGGAGCAGTACTTC.